These T cell receptor beta chains were read from a single sample in a study of response to subunit inactivated influenza vaccine. Via MiXCR, TCRdb re-called the RT-PCR reads, giving one row per CDR3 protein. The data contain around 480,000 distinct CDR3 sequences, approximately 15% of them singletons. The sample consisted of CD4+ T cells sorted from PBMCs, taken roughly 24 months after vaccination. Every receptor here comes from a man aged 50-75 years who received an inactivated influenza vaccine. CDR3s include the opening cysteine and the closing phenylalanine or tryptophan. D genes are given only for firm matches. A clone size is listed for some rows: how often the clone was seen (once, few, many), or a class if it is expanded.

v_gene	j_gene	d_gene	abundance	CDR3nt	CDR3aa
TRBV6-1	TRBJ1-5	.	few	TGTGCCAGCAGAATCGGGACGATTACTCAGCCCCAGCATTTT	CASRIGTITQPQHF
TRBV6-2/TRBV6-3	TRBJ2-1	.	.	TGTGCCAGCAGTTATTGGGGGGACGATGAGCAGTTCTTC	CASSYWGDDEQFF
TRBV5-1	TRBJ2-5	TRBD1	.	TGCGCCAGCAGCCTCGGGACAGGGGGCGCGTCGGAGACCCAGTACTTC	CASSLGTGGASETQYF
TRBV20-1	TRBJ2-1	TRBD2	few	TGCAGTGCTCCTACTAGCGGGAACAACAATGAGCAGTTCTTC	CSAPTSGNNNEQFF
TRBV7-9	TRBJ2-5	.	.	TGTGCCAGCAGCTTAGTAGGGTACGGAGAGACCCAGTACTTC	CASSLVGYGETQYF
TRBV4-3	TRBJ1-1	.	few	TGCGCCAGCAGCCCACGGGCGGGAGGGGTTGTTAACACTGAAGCTTTCTTT	CASSPRAGGVVNTEAFF
TRBV10-3	TRBJ2-3	TRBD2	many	TGTGCCATCAGTGAAGTAGCGGGGGGCCTCGCAGATACGCAGTATTTT	CAISEVAGGLADTQYF
TRBV12-3/TRBV12-4	TRBJ2-7	.	few	TGTGCCAGCAGTTCAAGGGCCTGGCCCTACGAGCAGTACTTC	CASSSRAWPYEQYF
TRBV28	TRBJ1-2	TRBD1	.	TGTGCCAGCAGTTTACAGGGGGCGCTCAATGGCTACACCTTC	CASSLQGALNGYTF
TRBV10-3	TRBJ2-1	.	few	TGTGCCATCAGTGATTTTGGCGGAGGGATTGGTGAGCAGTTCTTC	CAISDFGGGIGEQFF
TRBV5-1	TRBJ2-7	.	many	TGCGCCAGCAGCATTGACAGTTCCTACGAGCAGTACTTC	CASSIDSSYEQYF
TRBV18	TRBJ2-1	.	.	TGTGCCAGCTCACCCGCGGTGCGAGCGGGCTACAATGAGCAGTTCTTC	CASSPAVRAGYNEQFF
TRBV28	TRBJ2-3	.	.	TGTGCCAGCAGGTCCCCGGGTAGCACAGATACGCAGTATTTT	CASRSPGSTDTQYF
TRBV6-1	TRBJ2-7	TRBD2	few	TGTGCCAGCAGCAAACTAGCGGTCAGCTCCTACGAGCAGTACTTC	CASSKLAVSSYEQYF
TRBV7-6	TRBJ2-5	TRBD2	once	TGTGCCAGCAGAGCCCGTGGGGGCACTAGCGGTGGGCAAGAGACCCAGTACTTC	CASRARGGTSGGQETQYF
TRBV7-2	TRBJ2-2	.	few	TGTGCCAGCAGACCTACAGGGTCAGGGGACACCGGGGAGCTGTTTTTT	CASRPTGSGDTGELFF
TRBV7-2	TRBJ1-4	.	.	TGTGCCAGCAGCCCCCGGCCTTATGAAAAACTGTTTTTT	CASSPRPYEKLFF
TRBV6-6	TRBJ2-7	.	few	TGTGCCAGCATCGACCGGGACAACTACGAGCAGTACTTC	CASIDRDNYEQYF
TRBV7-9	TRBJ1-2	TRBD1	.	TGTGCCAGCAGGCGGGACAGGTCCGATGGCTACACCTTC	CASRRDRSDGYTF
TRBV20-1	TRBJ2-7	TRBD1	.	TGCAGTGCTCCGGGACAGGGTAGTTCCGAGCAGTACTTC	CSAPGQGSSEQYF
TRBV6-5	TRBJ2-7	TRBD1	.	TGTGCCAGCAGTTCCCGGGACAGGGCAACCTACGAGCAGTACTTC	CASSSRDRATYEQYF
TRBV20-1	TRBJ2-3	.	.	TGCAGTGCAGCCAGGGTTTTATCTAGCACAGATACGCAGTATTTT	CSAARVLSSTDTQYF
TRBV10-3	TRBJ2-1	.	few	TGTGCCATCAGTATGTGGGCTGGCGGGGGCCAAAATGAGCAGTTCTTC	CAISMWAGGGQNEQFF
TRBV5-1	TRBJ2-7	.	.	TGCGCCAGCAGCGACGGTAACCGGTGGGAGCAGTACTTC	CASSDGNRWEQYF
TRBV4-3	TRBJ2-3	TRBD2	.	TGCGCCAGCAGCTCGACTAGCGGGAGGCCAGATACGCAGTATTTT	CASSSTSGRPDTQYF
TRBV3-1	TRBJ2-2	.	.	TGTGCCAGCAGCCAGGTGACAGGACCGAACACCGGGGAGCTGTTTTTT	CASSQVTGPNTGELFF
TRBV7-2	TRBJ1-1	.	many	TGTGCCAGCAGCTCTACATGGAACACTGAAGCTTTCTTT	CASSSTWNTEAFF
TRBV27	TRBJ2-2	.	.	TGTGCCAGCAGCAGAAACAGGGGAGGAACGAACACCGGGGAGCTGTTTTTT	CASSRNRGGTNTGELFF
TRBV18	TRBJ2-1	TRBD2	many	TGTGCCAGCCTAGCGGGCCGCTCCTACAATGAGCAGTTCTTC	CASLAGRSYNEQFF
TRBV6-2/TRBV6-3	TRBJ2-3	.	few	TGTGCCAGCAGTTGGGGGCGCGGGAGTAATACGCAGTATTTT	CASSWGRGSNTQYF
TRBV4-3	TRBJ1-4	TRBD1	.	TGCGCCAGCAGCCAAGATTTCGACAGGGTGGTGGAAAAACTGTTTTTT	CASSQDFDRVVEKLFF
TRBV6-5	TRBJ2-3	.	.	TGTGCCAGCAGTCACTCGAGTCGGATAGATACGCAGTATTTT	CASSHSSRIDTQYF
TRBV5-1	TRBJ1-5	TRBD1	few	TGCGCCAGCAGCTTGGAACCAGGGGGCTATAATCAGCCCCAGCATTTT	CASSLEPGGYNQPQHF
TRBV5-1	TRBJ2-1	.	few	TGCGCCAGCAGCTTGGGGGTAGCGCGCCAGAATGAGCAGTTCTTC	CASSLGVARQNEQFF
TRBV12-3/TRBV12-4	TRBJ1-1	.	.	TGTGCCAGCAGTTTACAAGAGGGGGTTACTGAAGCTTTCTTT	CASSLQEGVTEAFF
TRBV3-1	TRBJ1-4	TRBD1	few	TGTGCCAGCAGCCAGGGTACAGGGGTTAATGAAAAACTGTTTTTT	CASSQGTGVNEKLFF
TRBV4-3	TRBJ2-6	TRBD2	.	TGCGCCAGTAGCCAAGATCGCTACTTAGCGGGAGTTTCTGGGGCCAACGTCCTGACTTTC	CASSQDRYLAGVSGANVLTF
TRBV6-2/TRBV6-3	TRBJ2-7	.	.	TGTGCCAGCAGCCCTGAGGACTACGAGCAGTACTTC	CASSPEDYEQYF
TRBV29-1	TRBJ1-1	.	few	TGCAGCGTTGAGGGAGGGACGATCCCTGAAGCTTTCTTT	CSVEGGTIPEAFF
TRBV9	TRBJ2-3	TRBD1	.	TGTGCCAGCAGCCGAAATGCACGGGACAGGGGCTCAGATACGCAGTATTTT	CASSRNARDRGSDTQYF
TRBV7-9	TRBJ2-6	.	few	TGTGCCACGTCCGGCCGTACTGGGGCCAACGTCCTGACTTTC	CATSGRTGANVLTF
TRBV18	TRBJ2-1	.	many	TGTGCCAGCTCACCATTGCAGAGCTCCTACAATGAGCAGTTCTTC	CASSPLQSSYNEQFF